This T cell receptor beta chain was sequenced for a study of blood T cell repertoires in COVID-19. Study background: COVID-19 samples from acute and convalescent phases originated in the United States, Italy and Spain. Sources were T cells, B-cell-depleted T cells, or PBMCs; the material itself was cDNA or gDNA.

Germline V gene sequence: CDR1 LGHDT, CDR2 YNNKEL (reference sequence). V lost 3 bases and J lost 12; bases outside the gene matches: 5. This CDR3 comprises 12 residues. Study processing details: Amplification of reference gene primers provided the estimated nucleated cell counts. The table came from immunoSEQ multiplex PCR; TCRdb's copy has only in-frame clones and leaves some out. V and J calls and clone size are given by that table; D and trimming were obtained from the DNA. The data show about 140,000 clones, around 89% seen once. Specimen: peripheral blood. The receptor's source is a man in his fifties or sixties with active or convalescent COVID-19. V and J are TRBV3-1 (or the pseudogene TRBV3-2) and TRBJ1-1, with TRBD1 matching 9 bases. CDR3: CASSQGTGKTFF. The CDR3 coding sequence is TGTGCCAGCAGCCAGGGGACAGGGAAAACTTTCTTT.